Described below is a single T cell receptor (beta chain) sequence and its context. Its antigen is unidentified. Time point given: new active TB diagnosis, blood taken before or within 7 days of starting treatment. These data come from a study of T cells in tuberculosis. Clones were read by immunoSEQ multiplex PCR, and TCRdb kept only the in-frame ones, dropping some. In the table there are more than 30,000 clones, 86% of which are singletons. Unmatched junction bases numbered 5, after V lost 3 bases and J lost 3 bases. This CDR3 has 16 amino acids. Germline CDR1 SGHTA, CDR2 FQGNSA. Study-wide findings and caveats: Active tuberculosis TCR-alpha repertoires lay closer to GMM-specific TCRs than IGRA-negative controls, suggesting clonal expansion.

V and J are TRBV7-2 and TRBJ2-3; 11 bases are a match to TRBD2. The sequence came from an adult with tuberculosis. The sample consisted of PBMCs, taken at tuberculosis diagnosis. CDR3 nucleotide sequence: TGTGCCAGCAGCTTTAGCGGGGGGGCTAGGACAGATACGCAGTATTTT. Translating gives CASSFSGGARTDTQYF.